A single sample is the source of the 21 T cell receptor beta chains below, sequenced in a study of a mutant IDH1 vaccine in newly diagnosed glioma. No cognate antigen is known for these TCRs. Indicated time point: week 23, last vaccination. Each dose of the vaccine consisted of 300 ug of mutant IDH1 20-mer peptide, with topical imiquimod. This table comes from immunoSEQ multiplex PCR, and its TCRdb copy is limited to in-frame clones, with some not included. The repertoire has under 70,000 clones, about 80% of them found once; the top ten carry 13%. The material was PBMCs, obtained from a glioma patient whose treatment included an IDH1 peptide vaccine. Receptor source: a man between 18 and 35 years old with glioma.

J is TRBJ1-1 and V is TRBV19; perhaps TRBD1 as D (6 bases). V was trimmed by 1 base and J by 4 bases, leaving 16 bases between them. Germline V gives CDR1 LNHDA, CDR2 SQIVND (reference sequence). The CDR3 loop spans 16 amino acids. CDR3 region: CASSIGTGWLATEAFF. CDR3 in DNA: TGTGCCAGTAGTATAGGCACAGGGTGGTTGGCCACTGAAGCTTTCTTT.

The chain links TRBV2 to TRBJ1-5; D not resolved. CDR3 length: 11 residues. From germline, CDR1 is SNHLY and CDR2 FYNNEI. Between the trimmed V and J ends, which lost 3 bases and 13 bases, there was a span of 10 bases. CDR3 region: CASSDDGPQHF. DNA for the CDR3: TGTGCCAGCAGTGATGATGGACCACAGCATTTT.

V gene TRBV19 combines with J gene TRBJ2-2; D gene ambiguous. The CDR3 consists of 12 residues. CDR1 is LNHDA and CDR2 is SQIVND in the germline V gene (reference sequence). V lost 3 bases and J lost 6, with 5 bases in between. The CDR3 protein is CASSIVPGELFF. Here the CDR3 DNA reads TGTGCCAGTAGTATTGTCCCCGGGGAGCTGTTTTTT. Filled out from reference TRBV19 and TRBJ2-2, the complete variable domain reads DGGITQSPKYLFRKEGQNVTLSCEQNLNHDAMYWYRQDPGQGLRLIYYSQIVNDFQKGDIAEGYSVSREKKESFPLTVTSAQKNPTAFYLCASSIVPGELFFGEGSRLTVL.

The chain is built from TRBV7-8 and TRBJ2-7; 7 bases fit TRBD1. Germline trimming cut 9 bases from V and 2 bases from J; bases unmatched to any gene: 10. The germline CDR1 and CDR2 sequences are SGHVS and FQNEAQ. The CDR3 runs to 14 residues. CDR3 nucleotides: TGTGCCAGTCAACCGAGGACAGGACCCTACGAGCAGTACTTC. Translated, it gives CASQPRTGPYEQYF. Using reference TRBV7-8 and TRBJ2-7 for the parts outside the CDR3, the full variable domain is GAGVSQSPRYKVAKRGQDVALRCDPISGHVSLFWYQQALGQGPEFLTYFQNEAQLDKSGLPSDRFFAERPEGSVSTLKIQRTQQEDSAVYLCASQPRTGPYEQYFGPGTRLTVT.

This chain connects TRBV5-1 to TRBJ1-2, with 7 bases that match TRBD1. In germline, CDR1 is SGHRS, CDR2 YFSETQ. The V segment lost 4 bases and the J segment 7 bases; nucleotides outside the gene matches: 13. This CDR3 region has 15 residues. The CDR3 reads CASSPLTGTIIGYTF. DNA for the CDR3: TGCGCCAGCAGCCCCCTGACAGGGACGATCATTGGCTACACCTTC.

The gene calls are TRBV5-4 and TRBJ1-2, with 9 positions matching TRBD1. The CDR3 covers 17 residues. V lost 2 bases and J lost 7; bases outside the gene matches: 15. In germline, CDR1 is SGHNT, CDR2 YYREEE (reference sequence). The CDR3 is CASSLLFSTGGGTGYTF. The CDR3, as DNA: TGTGCCAGCAGCTTATTATTTTCCACAGGGGGCGGAACTGGCTACACCTTC.

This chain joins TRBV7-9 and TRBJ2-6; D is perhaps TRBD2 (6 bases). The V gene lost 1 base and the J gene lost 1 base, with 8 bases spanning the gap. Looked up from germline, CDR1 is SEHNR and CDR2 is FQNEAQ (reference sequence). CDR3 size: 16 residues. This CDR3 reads CASSLGRGSGANVLTF. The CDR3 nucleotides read TGTGCCAGCAGCTTAGGCCGGGGGTCTGGGGCCAACGTCCTGACTTTC. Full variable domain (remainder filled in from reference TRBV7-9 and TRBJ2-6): DTGVSQNPRHKITKRGQNVTFRCDPISEHNRLYWYRQTLGQGPEFLTYFQNEAQLEKSRLLSDRFSAERPKGSFSTLEIQRTEQGDSAMYLCASSLGRGSGANVLTFGAGSRLTVL.

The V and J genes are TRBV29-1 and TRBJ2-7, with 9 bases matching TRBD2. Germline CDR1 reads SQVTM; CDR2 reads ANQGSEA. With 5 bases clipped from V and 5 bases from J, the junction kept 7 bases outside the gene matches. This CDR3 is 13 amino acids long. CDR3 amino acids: CSVPMASGNEQYF. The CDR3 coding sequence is TGCAGCGTTCCCATGGCTAGCGGGAACGAGCAGTACTTC.

CDR3 bases: TGTGCCAGTAGTAGACGGACAGGTGAAAAACTGTTTTTT. Translated: CASSRRTGEKLFF. V and J are TRBV19 and TRBJ1-4, with 7 bases matching TRBD1. CDR3 length equals 13 residues. CDR1 and CDR2 (germline): LNHDA, SQIVND (reference sequence). With V trimmed by 4 bases and J by 7 bases, 3 bases remained unmatched.

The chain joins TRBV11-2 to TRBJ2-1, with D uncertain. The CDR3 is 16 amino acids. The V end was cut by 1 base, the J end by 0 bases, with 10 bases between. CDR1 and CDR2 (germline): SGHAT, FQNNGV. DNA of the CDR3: TGTGCCAGCAGCTTAGTGCCGGCCCCCTCCTACAATGAGCAGTTCTTC. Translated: CASSLVPAPSYNEQFF.

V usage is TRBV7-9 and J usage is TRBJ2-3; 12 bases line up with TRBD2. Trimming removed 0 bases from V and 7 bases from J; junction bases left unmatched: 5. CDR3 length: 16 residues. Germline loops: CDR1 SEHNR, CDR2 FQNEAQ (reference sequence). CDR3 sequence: CASSLAITSGRYTQYF. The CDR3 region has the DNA TGTGCCAGCAGCTTAGCGATAACTAGCGGGAGGTATACGCAGTATTTT.

The CDR3 sequence is CASSVQDSGANVLTF. CDR3 sequence (DNA): TGCGCCAGCAGCGTCCAGGACTCTGGGGCCAACGTCCTGACTTTC. The chain couples TRBV5-1 to TRBJ2-6; D is unresolved. From germline, CDR1 is SGHRS and CDR2 YFSETQ. This CDR3 is 15 amino acids long. Trimming shortened V by 4 bases and J by 0 bases, and 8 bases separated the two germline ends.

In nucleotides, the CDR3 is TGTGCCAGCAGGCGGTTCTCCGCGGATGGCTACACCTTC. Protein: CASRRFSADGYTF. The chain employs TRBV27 and TRBJ1-2; D unclear. CDR3 length equals 13 residues. CDR1 and CDR2 from the germline V gene are MNHEY and SMNVEV (reference sequence). Between the trimmed V and J ends, which lost 6 bases and 6 bases, there was a span of 14 bases.

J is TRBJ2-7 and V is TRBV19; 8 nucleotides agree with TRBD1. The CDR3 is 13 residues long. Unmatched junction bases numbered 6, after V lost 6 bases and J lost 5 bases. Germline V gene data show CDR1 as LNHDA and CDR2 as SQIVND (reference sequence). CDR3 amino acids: CASSWTGTDEQYF. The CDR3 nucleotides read TGTGCCAGTAGCTGGACAGGGACCGACGAGCAGTACTTC.

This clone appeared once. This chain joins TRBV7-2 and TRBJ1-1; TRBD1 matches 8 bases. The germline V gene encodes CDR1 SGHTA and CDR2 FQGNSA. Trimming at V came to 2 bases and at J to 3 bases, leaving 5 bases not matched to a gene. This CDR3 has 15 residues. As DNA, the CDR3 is TGTGCCAGCAGCTTACAGGGGGCGCGGCACACTGAAGCTTTCTTT. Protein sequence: CASSLQGARHTEAFF.

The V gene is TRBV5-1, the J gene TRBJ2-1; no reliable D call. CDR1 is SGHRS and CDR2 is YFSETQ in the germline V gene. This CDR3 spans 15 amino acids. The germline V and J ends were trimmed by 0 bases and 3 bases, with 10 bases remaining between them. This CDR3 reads CASSLGTANYNEQFF. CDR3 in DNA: TGCGCCAGCAGCTTGGGGACCGCCAACTACAATGAGCAGTTCTTC.

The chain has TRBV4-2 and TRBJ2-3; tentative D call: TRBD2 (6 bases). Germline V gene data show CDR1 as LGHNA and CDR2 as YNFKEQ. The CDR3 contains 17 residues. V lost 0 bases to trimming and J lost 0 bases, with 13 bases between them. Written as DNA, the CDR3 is TGTGCCAGCAGCCAAGATCTTGTACGGGGGAGCACAGATACGCAGTATTTT. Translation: CASSQDLVRGSTDTQYF.

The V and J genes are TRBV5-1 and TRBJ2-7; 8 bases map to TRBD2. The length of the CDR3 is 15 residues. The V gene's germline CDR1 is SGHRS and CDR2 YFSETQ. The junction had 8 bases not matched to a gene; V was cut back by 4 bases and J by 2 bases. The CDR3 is CASSGGLGYAYEQYF. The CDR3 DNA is TGCGCCAGCAGCGGGGGACTAGGCTATGCCTACGAGCAGTACTTC.

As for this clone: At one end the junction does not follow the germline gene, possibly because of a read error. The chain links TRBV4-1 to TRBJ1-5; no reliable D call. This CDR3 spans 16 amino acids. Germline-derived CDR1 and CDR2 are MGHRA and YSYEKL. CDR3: CANSQQLISSNQPQHF. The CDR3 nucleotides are TGCGCCAACAGCCAACAGCTAATCTCTAGCAATCAGCCCCAGCATTTT.

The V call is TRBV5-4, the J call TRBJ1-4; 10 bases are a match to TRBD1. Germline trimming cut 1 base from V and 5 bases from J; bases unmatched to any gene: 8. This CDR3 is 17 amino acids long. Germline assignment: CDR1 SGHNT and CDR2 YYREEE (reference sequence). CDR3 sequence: CASSLRDRGLRNEKLFF. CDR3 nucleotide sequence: TGTGCCAGCAGCTTGCGGGACAGGGGCCTCAGGAATGAAAAACTGTTTTTT.

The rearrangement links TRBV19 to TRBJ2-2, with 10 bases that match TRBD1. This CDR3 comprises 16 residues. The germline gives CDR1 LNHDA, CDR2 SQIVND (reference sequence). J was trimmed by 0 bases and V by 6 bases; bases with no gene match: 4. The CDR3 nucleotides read TGTGCCAGTAGCCGACAGGGGGCCTCGAACACCGGGGAGCTGTTTTTT. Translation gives CASSRQGASNTGELFF.